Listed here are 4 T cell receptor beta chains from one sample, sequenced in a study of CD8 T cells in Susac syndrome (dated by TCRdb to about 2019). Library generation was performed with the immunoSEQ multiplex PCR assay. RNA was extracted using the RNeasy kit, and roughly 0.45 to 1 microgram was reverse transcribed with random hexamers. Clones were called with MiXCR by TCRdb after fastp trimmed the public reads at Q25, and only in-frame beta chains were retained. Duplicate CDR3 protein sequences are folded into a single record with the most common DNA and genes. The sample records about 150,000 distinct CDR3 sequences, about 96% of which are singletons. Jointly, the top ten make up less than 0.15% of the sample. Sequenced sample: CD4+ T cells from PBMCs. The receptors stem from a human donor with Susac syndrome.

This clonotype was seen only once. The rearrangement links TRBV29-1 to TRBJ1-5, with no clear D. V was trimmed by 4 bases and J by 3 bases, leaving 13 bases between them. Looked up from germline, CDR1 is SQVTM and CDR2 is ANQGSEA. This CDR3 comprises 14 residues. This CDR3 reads CSVALGINNQPQHF. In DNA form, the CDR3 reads TGCAGCGTTGCTTTAGGGATTAACAATCAGCCCCAGCATTTT. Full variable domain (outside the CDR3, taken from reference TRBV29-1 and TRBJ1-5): SAVISQKPSRDICQRGTSLTIQCQVDSQVTMMFWYRQQPGQSLTLIATANQGSEATYESGFVIDKFPISRPNLTFSTLTVSNMSPEDSSIYLCSVALGINNQPQHFGDGTRLSIL.

The CDR3 here is CSARDYATSNGYTF. The CDR3 nucleotides are TGCAGTGCTAGAGATTACGCGACATCTAATGGCTACACCTTC. This rearrangement joins TRBV20-1 to TRBJ1-2; D not resolved. Germline V gene data show CDR1 as DFQATT and CDR2 as SNEGSKA (reference sequence). This CDR3 region has 14 residues. The germline V and J ends were trimmed by 0 bases and 6 bases, with 14 bases remaining between them.

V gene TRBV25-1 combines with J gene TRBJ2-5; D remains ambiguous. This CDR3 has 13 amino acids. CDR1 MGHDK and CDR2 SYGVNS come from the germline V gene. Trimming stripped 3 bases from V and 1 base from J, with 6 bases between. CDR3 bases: TGTGCCAGCAGTGATTCGGTCCAAGAGACCCAGTACTTC. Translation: CASSDSVQETQYF.

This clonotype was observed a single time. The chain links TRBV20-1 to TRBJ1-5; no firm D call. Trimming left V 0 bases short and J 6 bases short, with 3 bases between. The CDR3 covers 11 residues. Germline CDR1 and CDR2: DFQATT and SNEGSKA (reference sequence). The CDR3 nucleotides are TGCAGTGCTAGAGAGGGTCAGCCCCAGCATTTT. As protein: CSAREGQPQHF.